This record covers a single T cell receptor beta chain. Its antigen remains unknown. The CDR3 extends over 13 amino acids. Per the germline V gene, CDR1 is SGHRS and CDR2 is YFSETQ. Trimming took 5 bases from V and 4 from J, leaving 13 bases between them. TCRdb independently ran MiXCR on the 5' RACE reads; one entry per CDR3 protein. The table has 750,000 to 850,000 distinct CDR3 sequences, approximately 12% seen once; the top ten hold 0.45% to 0.6%. This sample is part of a study of CD8 T cells in ankylosing spondylitis. Overall study results and limits: One TCR beta motif, made up of several highly homologous variants, appeared characteristic of ankylosing spondylitis blood.

Material for sequencing was blood, either unsorted or a sorted T cell fraction (not recorded which). This chain uses TRBV5-1 with TRBJ2-7, with D possibly being TRBD1 (6 bases). The clonotype was recovered from a male donor with ankylosing spondylitis. The CDR3, as DNA: TGCGCCAGCAGAGTGACAGGATTGTACGAGCAGTACTTC. It yields the protein CASRVTGLYEQYF.